Included here is one T cell receptor (beta chain) sequence, with context. Its matching antigen is unknown. The trim removed 2 bases at V and 5 bases at J, leaving 1 base unmatched. This CDR3 contains 14 residues. CDR1 and CDR2 (germline): MNHEY, SVGAGI. Primers for the PCR totalled 60 Vbeta and 13 Jbeta. Clones were read by immunoSEQ multiplex PCR, and TCRdb kept only the in-frame ones, dropping some. The data hold around 89,000 clones, with over 70% observed a single time. This entry belongs to a study of cytomegalovirus exposure and HLA in healthy donors. General observations from the study: In vitro checks showed that a few CMV-associated chains really do target CMV antigens. An assumption of roughly uniform sequencing depth across donors underlay the presence/absence analyses. Reportedly, cytomegalovirus status was diagnosed with high sensitivity and specificity.

The V and J genes are TRBV6-5 and TRBJ2-3; 10 bases agree with TRBD2. Sequenced material: PBMCs. This clonotype originated in a girl aged 2 to 10 in good health and CMV-seropositive. DNA for the CDR3: TGTGCCAGCAGTTACCGACTAGCGGGAGATACGCAGTATTTT. It specifies CASSYRLAGDTQYF.